What follows are 17 T cell receptor beta chains derived from one specimen sequenced in a study of CD8 T cells in Susac syndrome. After extraction with the RNeasy kit, about 0.5 to 1 ug of the RNA was reverse transcribed using random hexamers. TCRdb called the immunoSEQ multiplex PCR reads again in MiXCR, with one record for every CDR3 protein. Of tens of thousands of distinct CDR3 sequences in the sample, approximately 96% were seen once. Sequencing used CD8+ T cells from PBMCs. All receptors derive from a human donor with Susac syndrome.

The chain combines TRBV11-2 with TRBJ2-5; D is perhaps TRBD2 (5 bases). CDR1 and CDR2 (germline): SGHAT, FQNNGV. V was trimmed by 5 bases and J by 7 bases, leaving 14 bases between them. The length of the CDR3 is 13 residues. The CDR3 bases are TGTGCCAGCAGCCAGGCCCCGGCGGGGACCCAGTACTTC. This sequence encodes CASSQAPAGTQYF.

This clonotype was seen only once. The V call is TRBV20-1, the J call TRBJ2-5; 11 bases are a match to TRBD2. This CDR3 spans 16 amino acids. Trimming at V came to 3 bases and at J to 0 bases, leaving 6 bases not matched to a gene. Looked up from germline, CDR1 is DFQATT and CDR2 is SNEGSKA (reference sequence). The CDR3: CSASTSGGTYQETQYF. CDR3 DNA sequence: TGCAGTGCTAGTACTAGCGGGGGAACGTACCAAGAGACCCAGTACTTC.

The chain is built from TRBV11-2 and TRBJ2-3; 10 positions match TRBD2. Germline CDR1 and CDR2: SGHAT and FQNNGV. The junction had 10 bases not matched to a gene; V was cut back by 1 base and J by 6 bases. There are 17 residues in the CDR3. The CDR3 loop reads CASSLGASGGGWDTQYF. The CDR3 region has the DNA TGTGCCAGCAGCTTAGGGGCTAGCGGGGGTGGTTGGGATACGCAGTATTTT.

V gene TRBV5-4 combines with J gene TRBJ2-4; the match to TRBD1 covers 8 bases. The length of the CDR3 is 15 residues. Germline V gene data show CDR1 as SGHNT and CDR2 as YYREEE (reference sequence). The junction had 6 bases not matched to a gene; V was cut back by 4 bases and J by 3 bases. CDR3 nucleotides: TGTGCCAGCAGCCCGGGACAGGTCGACAAAAACATTCAGTACTTC. Translation: CASSPGQVDKNIQYF.

The CDR3 nucleotides are TGCAGCGTTCTGACAGGGGAATTCACTGAAGCTTTCTTT. It translates to CSVLTGEFTEAFF. This rearrangement joins TRBV29-1 to TRBJ1-1; the match to TRBD1 covers 8 bases. This CDR3 has 13 residues. The V segment lost 5 bases and the J segment 4 bases; nucleotides outside the gene matches: 6. Germline V gene lookup returns CDR1 SQVTM and CDR2 ANQGSEA.

This rearrangement joins TRBV5-1 to TRBJ2-5, with D uncertain. CDR3 length: 14 residues. The V end was cut by 0 bases, the J end by 2 bases, with 8 bases between. Germline CDR1 is SGHRS and CDR2 is YFSETQ. CDR3 in amino acids: CASSLALNQETQYF. In DNA form, the CDR3 reads TGCGCCAGCAGCTTGGCCCTGAATCAAGAGACCCAGTACTTC.

This chain joins TRBV30 and TRBJ2-7; 7 nucleotides agree with TRBD2. V was pared by 0 bases and J by 4 bases, with 9 bases of the junction left unmatched. Germline values: CDR1 GTSNPN, CDR2 SVGIG (reference sequence). This CDR3 contains 15 residues. As DNA, the CDR3 is TGTGCCTGGAGTGTGCGGGGGTCGTCTTTTTACGAGCAGTACTTC. As protein: CAWSVRGSSFYEQYF.

This clonotype was picked up one time. The chain recombines TRBV5-4 with TRBJ2-7; maybe TRBD2 (5 bases). The CDR3 contains 14 residues. In germline, CDR1 is SGHNT, CDR2 YYREEE (reference sequence). Trimming removed 4 bases at V and 2 bases at J, with 13 bases between. CDR3 sequence: CASSQRTPPYEQYF. CDR3 nucleotide sequence: TGTGCCAGCAGCCAACGGACTCCCCCCTACGAGCAGTACTTC.

This chain connects TRBV28 to TRBJ1-6; unclear D gene. This CDR3 is 15 amino acids long. V lost 7 bases and J lost 4, with 14 bases in between. Germline CDR1 is MDHEN and CDR2 is SYDVKM. The CDR3 sequence: CASIPQASYNSPLHF. Here the CDR3 DNA reads TGTGCCAGCATTCCCCAGGCGTCTTATAATTCACCCCTCCACTTT.

This chain joins TRBV7-9 and TRBJ2-4; D ambiguous. Germline V gene lookup returns CDR1 SEHNR and CDR2 FQNEAQ (reference sequence). V was pared by 8 bases and J by 7 bases, with 12 bases between. CDR3 size: 12 residues. CDR3 in DNA: TGTGCCAGCTCCTCGGAAGCGAACATTCAGTACTTC. Translation: CASSSEANIQYF.

This rearrangement joins TRBV7-2 to TRBJ2-1; D is possibly TRBD2 (7 bases). This CDR3 contains 15 residues. Trimming shortened V by 3 bases and J by 2 bases, and 11 bases separated the two germline ends. Germline V gene data show CDR1 as SGHTA and CDR2 as FQGNSA. CDR3 nucleotide sequence: TGTGCCAGCAGCTTGGGCGGGGGCACCTACAATGAGCAGTTCTTC. Encoded protein: CASSLGGGTYNEQFF.

The chain carries TRBV29-1 and TRBJ1-2, with a possible D match to TRBD1 (6 bases). The CDR3 is 14 residues long. Germline V gene lookup returns CDR1 SQVTM and CDR2 ANQGSEA. V was trimmed by 0 bases and J by 4 bases, leaving 12 bases between them. The CDR3 loop is CSVEDQGKIYGYTF. The CDR3 DNA sequence: TGCAGCGTTGAAGATCAGGGGAAAATCTATGGCTACACCTTC.

The chain has TRBV24-1 and TRBJ2-5; TRBD1 might be the D (5 bases). The V end was cut by 3 bases, the J end by 0 bases, with 10 bases between. CDR3 size: 15 residues. The germline V gene encodes CDR1 KGHDR and CDR2 SFDVKD. The CDR3 coding sequence is TGTGCCACCAGTGATCCCGACAGATACCAAGAGACCCAGTACTTC. Translation gives CATSDPDRYQETQYF.

This chain links TRBV24-1 with TRBJ2-3, with D uncertain. The V gene lost 4 bases and the J gene lost 8 bases, with 12 bases spanning the gap. The CDR3 is made up of 13 amino acids. Germline V lookup: CDR1 KGHDR, CDR2 SFDVKD. This CDR3 is CATSDRPHGTQYF. The CDR3 DNA reads as TGTGCCACCAGTGACCGACCACATGGTACGCAGTATTTT.

This chain uses TRBV29-1 with TRBJ2-7; tentatively, D is TRBD1 or TRBD2 (7 bases each). This CDR3 region has 13 residues. Trimming cost V 2 bases and J 7 bases, with 15 bases left between them. Per the germline V gene, CDR1 is SQVTM and CDR2 is ANQGSEA. The CDR3 is CSVEQGEGWEQYF. CDR3 DNA: TGCAGCGTTGAACAGGGGGAGGGTTGGGAGCAGTACTTC.

The CDR3 loop is CASSLGLAGIRETQYF. The DNA for the CDR3 is TGTGCCAGCAGCTTGGGACTAGCGGGGATCAGGGAGACCCAGTACTTC. The chain employs TRBV5-4 and TRBJ2-5; 11 bases match TRBD2. Trimming cost V 0 bases and J 5 bases; bases outside gene matches: 6. The V gene's germline CDR1 is SGHNT and CDR2 YYREEE (reference sequence). CDR3 length equals 16 residues.

This clonotype was seen only once. The chain couples TRBV28 to TRBJ2-7, with TRBD1 as a possible D gene (6 bases). Deletions cut 7 bases from V and 2 bases from J, with 15 bases between. The CDR3 spans 14 residues. Looked up from germline, CDR1 is MDHEN and CDR2 is SYDVKM. The CDR3 loop is CASTHRTATYEQYF. CDR3 sequence (DNA): TGTGCCAGCACCCACCGGACAGCAACCTACGAGCAGTACTTC.